This T cell receptor (beta chain) was identified in a study of shared clonotypes between healthy human individuals. V lost 5 bases, J lost 0 bases, and 14 bases lay in between. The CDR3 sequence is 17 residues long. Germline V lookup: CDR1 SGHTA, CDR2 FQGTGA. Replicate PCRs were loaded with 300 ng DNA from unsorted PBMC, about 30,000 T cell genomes. Sequenced by immunoSEQ multiplex PCR; TCRdb stores in-frame clones only, minus some. The repertoire consists of approximately 500,000 clones, with almost 80% occurring once and the leading ten covering around 12%. This clone was detected only a few times. The chain has TRBV7-3 and TRBJ2-6; D is possibly TRBD1 (5 bases). The sequencing sample was made of PBMCs. The receptor's source is a woman aged 35 to 49 in good health. Some clones in this sample may be carry-over from other donors' samples. CDR3 sequence reads: CASSPRQTFSGANVLTF. Here the CDR3 DNA reads TGTGCCAGCAGCCCGCGACAGACTTTCTCTGGGGCCAACGTCCTGACTTTC.